This T cell receptor (beta chain) appears in the sequencing data of a study of glioma-infiltrating T cells. General observations from the study: Tissue-blood divergence was below expectation in non-neoplastic patients, above in gliomas.

Using RNA template, CDR3s of TCR alpha and beta were amplified with iRepertoire arm-PCR. From the multiplex PCR reads, TCRdb called clonotypes with MiXCR, one entry per CDR3 protein. The sample has some 160,000 distinct CDR3 sequences, about 46% seen once; the top ten hold around 4.9%. The CDR3 has 11 residues. Germline-derived CDR1 and CDR2 are SNHLY and FYNNEI. Between the trimmed V and J ends, which lost 7 bases and 7 bases, there was a span of 10 bases. This clonotype showed up many times. Its specificity is not known. The V call is TRBV2, the J call TRBJ1-2; D call uncertain. Sequenced material: glioma tissue, nonneoplastic brain tissue, or PBMCs (not recorded which). The TCR sequence derives from a human donor with low-grade glioma or glioblastoma, undergoing nonglioma brain surgery, or in good health (not recorded which). The CDR3 sequence: CASTAYSGYTF. CDR3 coding DNA: TGTGCCAGCACTGCCTATTCTGGCTACACCTTC.